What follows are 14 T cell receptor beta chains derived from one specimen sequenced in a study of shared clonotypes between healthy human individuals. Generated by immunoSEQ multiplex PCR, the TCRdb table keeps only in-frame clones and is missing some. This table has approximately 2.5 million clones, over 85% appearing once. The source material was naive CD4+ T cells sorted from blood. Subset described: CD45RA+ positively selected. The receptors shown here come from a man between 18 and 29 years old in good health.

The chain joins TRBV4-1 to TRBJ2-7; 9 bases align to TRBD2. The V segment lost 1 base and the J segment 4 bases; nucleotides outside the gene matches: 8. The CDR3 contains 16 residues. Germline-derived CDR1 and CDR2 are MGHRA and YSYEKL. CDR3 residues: CASSQAPLAGTYEQYF. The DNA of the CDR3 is TGCGCCAGCAGCCAAGCTCCCCTAGCGGGAACGTACGAGCAGTACTTC.

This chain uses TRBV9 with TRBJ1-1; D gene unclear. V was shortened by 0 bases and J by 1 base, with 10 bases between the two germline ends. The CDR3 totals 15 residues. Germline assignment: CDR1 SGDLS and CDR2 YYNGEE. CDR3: CASSVGPLENTEAFF. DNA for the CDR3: TGTGCCAGCAGCGTAGGACCTTTAGAGAACACTGAAGCTTTCTTT.

The CDR3 protein is CASSSGTGGNTGELFF. For the CDR3, the DNA is TGTGCCAGCAGCTCTGGGACAGGGGGCAACACCGGGGAGCTGTTTTTT. This sequence joins TRBV5-4 and TRBJ2-2; 12 bases map to TRBD1. This CDR3 has 16 residues. V lost 3 bases, J lost 2 bases, and 2 bases stayed unmatched. Germline-derived CDR1 and CDR2 are SGHNT and YYREEE (reference sequence).

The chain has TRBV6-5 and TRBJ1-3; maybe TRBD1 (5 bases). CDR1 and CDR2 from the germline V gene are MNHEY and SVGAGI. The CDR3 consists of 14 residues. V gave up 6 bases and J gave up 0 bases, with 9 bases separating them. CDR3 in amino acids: CASSAGVSGNTIYF. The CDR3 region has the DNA TGTGCCAGCAGCGCGGGGGTCTCTGGAAACACCATATATTTT.

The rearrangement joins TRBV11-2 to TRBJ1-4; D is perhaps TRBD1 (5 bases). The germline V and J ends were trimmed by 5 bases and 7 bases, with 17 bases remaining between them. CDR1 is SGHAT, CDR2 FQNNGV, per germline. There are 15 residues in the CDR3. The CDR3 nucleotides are TGTGCCAGCAGCCCAGGGACCTCTCGGGGTGAAAAACTGTTTTTT. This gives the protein CASSPGTSRGEKLFF. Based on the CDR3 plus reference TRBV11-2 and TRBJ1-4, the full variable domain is EAGVAQSPRYKIIEKRQSVAFWCNPISGHATLYWYQQILGQGPKLLIQFQNNGVVDDSQLPKDRFSAERLKGVDSTLKIQPAKLEDSAVYLCASSPGTSRGEKLFFGSGTQLSVL.

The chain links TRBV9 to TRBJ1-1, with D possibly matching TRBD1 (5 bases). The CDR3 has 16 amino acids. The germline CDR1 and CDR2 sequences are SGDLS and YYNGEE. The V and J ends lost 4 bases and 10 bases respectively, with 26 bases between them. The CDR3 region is CASSSRVEQGKRGAFF. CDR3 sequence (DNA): TGTGCCAGCAGCTCGAGAGTTGAACAAGGGAAAAGGGGAGCTTTCTTT.

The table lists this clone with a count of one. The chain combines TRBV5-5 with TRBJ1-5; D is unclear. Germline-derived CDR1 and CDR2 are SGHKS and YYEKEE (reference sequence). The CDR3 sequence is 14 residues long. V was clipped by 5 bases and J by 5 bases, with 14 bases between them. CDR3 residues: CASSRERGDQPQHF. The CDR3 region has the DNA TGTGCCAGCAGTAGAGAAAGAGGTGATCAGCCCCAGCATTTT.

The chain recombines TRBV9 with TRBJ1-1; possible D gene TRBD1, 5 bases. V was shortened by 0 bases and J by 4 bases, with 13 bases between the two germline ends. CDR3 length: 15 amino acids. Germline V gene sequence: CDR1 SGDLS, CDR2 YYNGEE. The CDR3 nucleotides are TGTGCCAGCAGCGTAGGCGGGGCCTTGAGCACTGAAGCTTTCTTT. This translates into CASSVGGALSTEAFF.

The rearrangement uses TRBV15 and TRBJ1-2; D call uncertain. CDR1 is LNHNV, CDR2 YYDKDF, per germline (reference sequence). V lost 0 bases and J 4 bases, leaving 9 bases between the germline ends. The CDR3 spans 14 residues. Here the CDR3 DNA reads TGTGCCACCAGCAGAGATCTGGGTTCCTATGGCTACACCTTC. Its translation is CATSRDLGSYGYTF.

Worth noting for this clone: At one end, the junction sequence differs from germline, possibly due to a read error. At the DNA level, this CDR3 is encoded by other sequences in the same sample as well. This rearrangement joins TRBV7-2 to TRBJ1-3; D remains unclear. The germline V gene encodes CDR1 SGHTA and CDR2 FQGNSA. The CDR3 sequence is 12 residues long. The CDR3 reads CASSPSGNTIYF. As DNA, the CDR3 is TGTGCCAGCAGCCCGTCTGGGAACACCATATATTTT.

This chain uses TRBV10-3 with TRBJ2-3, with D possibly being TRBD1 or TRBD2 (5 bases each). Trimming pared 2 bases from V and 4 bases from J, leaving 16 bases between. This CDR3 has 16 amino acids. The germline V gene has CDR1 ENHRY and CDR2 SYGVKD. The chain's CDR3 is CAISEAHRPGPDTQYF. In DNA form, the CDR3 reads TGTGCCATCAGTGAGGCACATCGACCGGGACCAGATACGCAGTATTTT.

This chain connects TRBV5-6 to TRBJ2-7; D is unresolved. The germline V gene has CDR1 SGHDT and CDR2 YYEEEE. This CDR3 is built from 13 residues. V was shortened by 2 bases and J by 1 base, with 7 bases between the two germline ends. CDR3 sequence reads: CASSLMESYEQYF. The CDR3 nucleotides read TGTGCCAGCAGCTTAATGGAATCCTACGAGCAGTACTTC.

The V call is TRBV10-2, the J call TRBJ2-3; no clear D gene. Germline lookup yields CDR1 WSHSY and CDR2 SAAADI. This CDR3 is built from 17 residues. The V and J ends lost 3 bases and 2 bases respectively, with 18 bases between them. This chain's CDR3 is CASSEEKRIWVTDTQYF. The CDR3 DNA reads TGCGCCAGCAGTGAAGAGAAAAGGATTTGGGTCACAGATACGCAGTATTTT.

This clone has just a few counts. The CDR3 region is CASSTPGLDRGGTEAFF. CDR3 bases: TGTGCCAGTAGTACCCCAGGTTTAGACAGGGGAGGGACTGAAGCTTTCTTT. The rearrangement uses TRBV19 and TRBJ1-1; 8 bases agree with TRBD1. Trimming cost V 4 bases and J 5 bases; bases outside gene matches: 15. Germline CDR1 is LNHDA and CDR2 is SQIVND (reference sequence). The CDR3 is made up of 17 amino acids.